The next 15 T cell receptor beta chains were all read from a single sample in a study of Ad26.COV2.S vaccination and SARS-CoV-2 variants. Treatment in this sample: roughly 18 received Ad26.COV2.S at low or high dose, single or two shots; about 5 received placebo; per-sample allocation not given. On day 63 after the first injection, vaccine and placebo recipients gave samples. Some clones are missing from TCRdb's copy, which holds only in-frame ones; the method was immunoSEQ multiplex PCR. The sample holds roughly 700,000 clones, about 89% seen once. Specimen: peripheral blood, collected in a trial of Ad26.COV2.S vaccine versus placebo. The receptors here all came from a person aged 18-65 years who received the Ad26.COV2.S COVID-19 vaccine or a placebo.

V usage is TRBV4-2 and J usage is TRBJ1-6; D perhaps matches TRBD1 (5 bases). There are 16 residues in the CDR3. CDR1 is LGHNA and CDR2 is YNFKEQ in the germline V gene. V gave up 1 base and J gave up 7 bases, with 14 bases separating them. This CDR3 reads CASSQGFSDRNSPLHF. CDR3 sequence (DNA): TGTGCCAGCAGCCAAGGTTTTTCTGACAGAAATTCACCCCTCCACTTT.

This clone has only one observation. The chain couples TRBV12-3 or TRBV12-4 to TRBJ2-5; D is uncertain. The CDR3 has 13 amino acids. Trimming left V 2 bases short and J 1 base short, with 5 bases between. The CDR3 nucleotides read TGTGCCAGCAGTTTACAAATCCAAGAGACCCAGTACTTC. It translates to CASSLQIQETQYF.

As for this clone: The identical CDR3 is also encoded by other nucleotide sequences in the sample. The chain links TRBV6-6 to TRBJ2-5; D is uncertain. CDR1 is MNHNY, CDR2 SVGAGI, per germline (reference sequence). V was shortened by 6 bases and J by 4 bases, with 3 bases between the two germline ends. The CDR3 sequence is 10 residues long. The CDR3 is CASRRETQYF. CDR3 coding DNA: TGTGCCAGCAGGAGAGAGACCCAGTACTTC.

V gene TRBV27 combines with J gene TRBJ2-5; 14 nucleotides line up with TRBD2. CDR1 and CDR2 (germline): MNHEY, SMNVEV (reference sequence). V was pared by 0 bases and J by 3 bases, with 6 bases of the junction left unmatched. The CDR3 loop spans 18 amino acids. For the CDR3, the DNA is TGTGCCAGCAGTTTATCGGCCGGACTAGCGGGGGGAAAAGAGACCCAGTACTTC. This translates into CASSLSAGLAGGKETQYF.

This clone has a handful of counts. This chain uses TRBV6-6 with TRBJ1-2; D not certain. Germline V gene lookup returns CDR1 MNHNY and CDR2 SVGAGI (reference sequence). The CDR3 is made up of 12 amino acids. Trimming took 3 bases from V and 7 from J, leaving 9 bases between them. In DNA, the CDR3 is TGTGCCAGCAGTTATGGTTCATCTGGCTACACCTTC. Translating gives CASSYGSSGYTF.

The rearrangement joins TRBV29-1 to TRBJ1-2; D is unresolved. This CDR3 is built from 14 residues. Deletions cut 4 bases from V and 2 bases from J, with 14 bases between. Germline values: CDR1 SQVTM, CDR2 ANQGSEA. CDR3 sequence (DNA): TGCAGCGTTGTGAAACGACCTATCAACTATGGCTACACCTTC. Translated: CSVVKRPINYGYTF. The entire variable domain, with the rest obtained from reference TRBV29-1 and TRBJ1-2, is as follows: SAVISQKPSRDICQRGTSLTIQCQVDSQVTMMFWYRQQPGQSLTLIATANQGSEATYESGFVIDKFPISRPNLTFSTLTVSNMSPEDSSIYLCSVVKRPINYGYTFGSGTRLTVV.

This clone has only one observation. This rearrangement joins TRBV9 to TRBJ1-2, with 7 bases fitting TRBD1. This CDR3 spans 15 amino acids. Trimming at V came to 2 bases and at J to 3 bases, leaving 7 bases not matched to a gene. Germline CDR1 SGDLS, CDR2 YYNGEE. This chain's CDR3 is CASSVGQLEDYGYTF. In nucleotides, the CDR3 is TGTGCCAGCAGCGTGGGACAGTTAGAGGACTATGGCTACACCTTC.

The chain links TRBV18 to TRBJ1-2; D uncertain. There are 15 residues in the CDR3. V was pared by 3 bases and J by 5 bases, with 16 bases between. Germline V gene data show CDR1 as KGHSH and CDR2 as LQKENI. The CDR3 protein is CASSPRTGEGYGYTF. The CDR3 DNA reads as TGTGCCAGCTCACCCCGTACCGGGGAGGGATATGGCTACACCTTC.

The CDR3 loop reads CAWSTHGNTIYF. As DNA, the CDR3 is TGTGCCTGGAGTACTCATGGAAACACCATATATTTT. The genes are TRBV30 and TRBJ1-3; no firm D call. The CDR3 contains 12 residues. Germline CDR1 is GTSNPN and CDR2 is SVGIG (reference sequence). Trimming took off 2 bases at V and 3 bases at J, with 5 bases between the two ends.

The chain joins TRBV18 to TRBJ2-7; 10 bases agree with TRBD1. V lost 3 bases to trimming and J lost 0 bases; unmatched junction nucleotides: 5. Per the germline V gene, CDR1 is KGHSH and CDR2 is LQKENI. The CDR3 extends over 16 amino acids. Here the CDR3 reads CASSPGTGAVSYEQYF. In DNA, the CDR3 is TGTGCCAGCTCACCGGGGACAGGGGCCGTCTCCTACGAGCAGTACTTC.

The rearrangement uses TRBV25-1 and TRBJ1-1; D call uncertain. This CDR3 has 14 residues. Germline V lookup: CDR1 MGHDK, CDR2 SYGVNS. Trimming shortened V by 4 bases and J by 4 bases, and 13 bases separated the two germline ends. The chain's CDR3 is CASSATLGFTEAFF. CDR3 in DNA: TGTGCCAGCAGTGCCACTCTAGGGTTCACTGAAGCTTTCTTT.

In nucleotides, the CDR3 is TGCGCCAGCAGCCCAGGGCAAAACAATGAGCAGTTCTTC. Translated, it gives CASSPGQNNEQFF. This chain links TRBV5-1 with TRBJ2-1; D perhaps matches TRBD1 (5 bases). V lost 4 bases to trimming and J lost 5 bases, with 10 bases between them. Germline V gene lookup returns CDR1 SGHRS and CDR2 YFSETQ. The CDR3 totals 13 residues.

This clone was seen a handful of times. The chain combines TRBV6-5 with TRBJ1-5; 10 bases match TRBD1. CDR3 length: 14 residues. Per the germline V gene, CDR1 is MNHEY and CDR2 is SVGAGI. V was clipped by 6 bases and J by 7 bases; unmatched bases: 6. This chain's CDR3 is CASSRDRGGQPQHF. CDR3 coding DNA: TGTGCCAGCAGCCGGGACAGGGGAGGCCAGCCCCAGCATTTT.

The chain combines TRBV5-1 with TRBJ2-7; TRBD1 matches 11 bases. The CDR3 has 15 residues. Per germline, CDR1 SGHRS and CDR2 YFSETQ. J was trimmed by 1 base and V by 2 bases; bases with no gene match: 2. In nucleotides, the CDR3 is TGCGCCAGCAGCTTCGGACAGGGGGCTTCCTACGAGCAGTACTTC. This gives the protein CASSFGQGASYEQYF.

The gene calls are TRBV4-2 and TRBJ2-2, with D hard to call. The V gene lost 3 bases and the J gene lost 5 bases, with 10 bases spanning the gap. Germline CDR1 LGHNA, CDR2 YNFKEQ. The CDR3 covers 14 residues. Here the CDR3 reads CASSQAPKTGELFF. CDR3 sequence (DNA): TGTGCCAGCAGCCAGGCTCCTAAGACCGGGGAGCTGTTTTTT.